The following is a TCR beta chain sequence with its context. These data are taken from a study of human T cells and chemical hapten exposure. As for the study in general: Upper inner arm skin measuring approximately 2 cm by approximately 2 cm received 2% DPC for sensitization.

V shed 5 bases, J shed 0 bases, and the junction held 4 bases outside the gene matches. Germline CDR1 and CDR2: SQVTM and ANQGSEA. The CDR3 is 14 amino acids. Described time point: patch test 3, about 24 weeks after DPC sensitization. Specified treatment: therapeutic diphenylcyclopropenone sensitization with weekly scalp DPC. Unfractionated whole blood yielded the extracted total RNA. The study's library attached unique molecular identifiers to single cDNA molecules. MiXCR, applied by TCRdb to the RACE reads, yields one record per CDR3 protein. The sample lists some 84,000 distinct CDR3 sequences, roughly a tenth occurring once.

This chain uses TRBV29-1 with TRBJ2-5, with 9 bases matching TRBD2. The source material was whole blood, sampled in connection with sensitization to the hapten diphenylcyclopropenone (DPC). The TCR originated in a woman aged 45-65 years with alopecia areata. Some clones in this sample may be carry-over from other donors' samples. The CDR3 here is CSVPLAGHQETQYF. For the CDR3, the DNA is TGCAGCGTTCCCCTAGCGGGACACCAAGAGACCCAGTACTTC. The full variable domain, its missing parts supplied by reference TRBV29-1 and TRBJ2-5, is SAVISQKPSRDICQRGTSLTIQCQVDSQVTMMFWYRQQPGQSLTLIATANQGSEATYESGFVIDKFPISRPNLTFSTLTVSNMSPEDSSIYLCSVPLAGHQETQYFGPGTRLLVL.